The T cell receptor beta chain described here comes from a study of shared clonotypes between healthy human individuals (dated by TCRdb to the early 2020s). Study-wide context: The cohort included a few men and two women between 18 and 49 years of age. For each donor, CD4 naive and CD4 memory were each run on three plates, CD8 naive on two plates, and CD8 memory on one plate. Blood TCR repertoires of several healthy adults were deeply sequenced to estimate repertoire size and the extent of clonotype sharing between individuals. To increase sequencing depth and limit assay-specific biases, TCR repertoire library preparation and sequencing were carried out by different laboratories using diverse techniques. Each donor's leukapheresis produced roughly between roughly 0.94 and 9.5 billion PBMCs.

In the case of this clone: Its recognized antigen is unknown. No quality values exist for individual bases; no much larger clone is one base distant. Different DNA sequences within this sample yield the same CDR3.

Using the deep immunoSEQ assay, TCR CDR3 regions were amplified from genomic DNA by multiplex PCR. Extracted genomic DNA from each cell subset was spread evenly across all wells of several immunoSEQ 96-well plates, with each plate serving as a replicate. For sorted subsets, approximately 200 ng of genomic DNA, equivalent to 25,000 to 35,000 T cell genomes, went into each replicate PCR. The purified libraries were quantified using a Qubit 3.0 fluorometer, sized with a Bioanalyzer 2100, and then quantified again using the KAPA Library Quantification kit. Every immunoSEQ 96-well plate was sequenced on a dedicated single-read 150-cycle Illumina NextSeq 550 flow cell. In the paper's pipeline: Because only junctional sequences without quality scores were contained in the immunoSEQ output, filtering matching that applied to full-length reads could not be performed. Sequences were annotated with PyIR, a Python wrapper for IgBLAST v1.9, using IMGT germline references to assign V/J genes and CDR3. Reads were filtered out if the reads had weak V/J assignments (E-value above 1e-6), no CDR3, stop codons, out-of-frame junctions, or ambiguous translated residues. V3J clonotypes were defined by identical inferred V gene, J gene, and CDR3 amino acid sequence. The percentage overlap between two repertoires was calculated by dividing the number of shared unique clonotypes by the size of the smaller repertoire. Richness of each repertoire was evaluated using RTK rarefaction, the Chao1 estimator, and Recon v2.1 estimates of unobserved clonotypes. Generation probabilities for all TCRbeta clonotypes obtained by the gDNA method from a handful of donors were computed using OLGA. Drawn from immuneACCESS, this table holds only the in-frame rearrangements with V and J called that TCRdb kept. Clones are partly lost; checked studies trace under half to an unresolved V gene and leave the rest unexplained. D and trimming come from the DNA, and the V and J calls and clone size come from that table. The sample yields around 640,000 clones; roughly 96% were counted once. The ten largest account for more than 0.085% of the sample.

From the germline V gene, CDR1 is MDHEN and CDR2 is SYDVKM. From the cysteine through the phenylalanine, the CDR3 covers 12 amino acids. The only DNA kept is the CDR3, 36 bases in frame from the first base. The junction carries 2 bases between V and J, which are trimmed by 3 bases and 3 bases respectively. On the study overall, not on this receptor specifically: Because the study included a small number of donors, the genetic and exposure-history diversity represented was limited. When a handful of donors were compared, the shared fraction of clonotypes was around 5.1% for naive CD4, about 4% for naive CD8, 2% to 2.5% for memory CD4, and 0.35% to 0.4% for memory CD8. Naive subsets generally had larger estimated clonotype richness than memory subsets did. Rarefaction of sorted-subset datasets indicated incomplete sequencing despite the large sequencing depth. Sampling was restricted to blood, and TCR repertoires in tissue are likely to differ from TCR repertoires in blood. Based on pairwise subsampling, the degree of clonotype sharing among donors was expected to be affected by sequencing depth. Higher generation probabilities were observed for clonotypes shared by all four sorted-subset donors than for non-shared clonotypes.

For the CD8 naive samples, CD45RO-negative cells were positively selected for CCR7, yielding a CD45RA+CCR7+ population from which TemRA cells were excluded. The donors were healthy, HIV-negative adults with no recently reported acute infections or vaccinations. Every donor was a Caucasian adult living in Nashville, Tennessee, USA. Blood was obtained by leukapheresis, after which PBMCs were separated by Ficoll-Histopaque density gradient centrifugation and cryopreserved in liquid nitrogen vapor phase. Analytical flow cytometry was used to check the purity and quantity of every magnetically sorted T cell population. Genomic DNA was isolated from each sorted fraction and quantified by UV absorbance on a Nanodrop 2000c.

The sample comprised naive CD8+ T cells sorted from blood. The cell subset or site label, read with the paper, signifies: CD45RA+CCR7+. Here the chain combines TRBV28 and TRBJ2-2, with no confidently assigned D gene. The source is a woman aged 25 to 45 in good health. The bases read TGTGCCAGCAGTTTGGACACCGGGGAGCTGTTTTTT. It is translated as CASSLDTGELFF.